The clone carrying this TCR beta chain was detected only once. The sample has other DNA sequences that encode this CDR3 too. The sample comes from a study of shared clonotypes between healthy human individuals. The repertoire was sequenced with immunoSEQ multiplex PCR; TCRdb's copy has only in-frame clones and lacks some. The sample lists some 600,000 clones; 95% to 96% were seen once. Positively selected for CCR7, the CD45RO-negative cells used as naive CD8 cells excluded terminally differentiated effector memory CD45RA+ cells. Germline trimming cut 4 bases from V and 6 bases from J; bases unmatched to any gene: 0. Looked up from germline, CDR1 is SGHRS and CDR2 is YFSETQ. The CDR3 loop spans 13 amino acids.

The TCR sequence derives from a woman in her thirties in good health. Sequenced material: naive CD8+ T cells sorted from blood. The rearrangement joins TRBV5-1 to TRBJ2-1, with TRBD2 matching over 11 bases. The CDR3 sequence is CASSLAGGNEQFF. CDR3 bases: TGCGCCAGCAGCCTAGCGGGAGGCAATGAGCAGTTCTTC.